Shown below are 4 T cell receptor beta chains from a single sample sequenced in a study of T cells in Graves' hyperthyroidism and ophthalmopathy. TCR beta CDR3 sequences were amplified from RNA transcripts. When the TCR CDR3 underwent first-round RT-PCR, the HTBI primer set was used. TCRdb reanalysed the multiplex PCR reads using MiXCR and keeps one entry per CDR3 protein. The table includes some 690,000 distinct CDR3 sequences, 17% detected once. The sequenced material came from blood. These receptors came from a man between 50 and 59 years old with Graves' hyperthyroidism.

This clonotype was counted ten times or more. This chain joins TRBV29-1 and TRBJ1-2; D not certain. The V gene's germline CDR1 is SQVTM and CDR2 ANQGSEA. The ends were cut back, 3 bases at V and 4 bases at J, with 15 bases in the middle. The CDR3 is 14 amino acids. CDR3 bases: TGCAGCGTTGATGTAGTAGACCGGGGCTATGGCTACACCTTC. This translates into CSVDVVDRGYGYTF.

This chain links TRBV19 with TRBJ2-1; 9 bases are a match to TRBD1. The trim removed 6 bases at V and 4 bases at J, leaving 7 bases unmatched. CDR1 is LNHDA and CDR2 is SQIVND in the germline V gene (reference sequence). CDR3 length: 15 amino acids. DNA for the CDR3: TGTGCCAGTAGGAAACAGGGGGCTGGTTACAATGAGCAGTTCTTC. Its protein product is CASRKQGAGYNEQFF. The full variable domain, its missing parts supplied by reference TRBV19 and TRBJ2-1, is DGGITQSPKYLFRKEGQNVTLSCEQNLNHDAMYWYRQDPGQGLRLIYYSQIVNDFQKGDIAEGYSVSREKKESFPLTVTSAQKNPTAFYLCASRKQGAGYNEQFFGPGTRLTVL.

This clonotype was picked up many times. This sequence joins TRBV13 and TRBJ2-5, with TRBD2 as a possible D gene (7 bases). V lost 1 base and J 5 bases, leaving 17 bases between the germline ends. From germline, CDR1 is PRHDT and CDR2 FYEKMQ (reference sequence). The CDR3 runs to 16 residues. CDR3 protein: CASSLVGGGRAETQYF. CDR3 DNA sequence: TGTGCCAGCAGCTTAGTAGGCGGGGGCAGAGCGGAGACCCAGTACTTC.

This clonotype was counted many times. This chain links TRBV5-8 with TRBJ1-4; no definite D call. V lost 0 bases to trimming and J lost 8 bases, with 17 bases between them. Germline V gene lookup returns CDR1 SGHTS and CDR2 YDEGEE. The CDR3 contains 16 residues. The CDR3 DNA reads TGTGCCAGCAGCTTGGATCCGTTGAGATCGGGAGAAAAACTGTTTTTT. Its protein is CASSLDPLRSGEKLFF.